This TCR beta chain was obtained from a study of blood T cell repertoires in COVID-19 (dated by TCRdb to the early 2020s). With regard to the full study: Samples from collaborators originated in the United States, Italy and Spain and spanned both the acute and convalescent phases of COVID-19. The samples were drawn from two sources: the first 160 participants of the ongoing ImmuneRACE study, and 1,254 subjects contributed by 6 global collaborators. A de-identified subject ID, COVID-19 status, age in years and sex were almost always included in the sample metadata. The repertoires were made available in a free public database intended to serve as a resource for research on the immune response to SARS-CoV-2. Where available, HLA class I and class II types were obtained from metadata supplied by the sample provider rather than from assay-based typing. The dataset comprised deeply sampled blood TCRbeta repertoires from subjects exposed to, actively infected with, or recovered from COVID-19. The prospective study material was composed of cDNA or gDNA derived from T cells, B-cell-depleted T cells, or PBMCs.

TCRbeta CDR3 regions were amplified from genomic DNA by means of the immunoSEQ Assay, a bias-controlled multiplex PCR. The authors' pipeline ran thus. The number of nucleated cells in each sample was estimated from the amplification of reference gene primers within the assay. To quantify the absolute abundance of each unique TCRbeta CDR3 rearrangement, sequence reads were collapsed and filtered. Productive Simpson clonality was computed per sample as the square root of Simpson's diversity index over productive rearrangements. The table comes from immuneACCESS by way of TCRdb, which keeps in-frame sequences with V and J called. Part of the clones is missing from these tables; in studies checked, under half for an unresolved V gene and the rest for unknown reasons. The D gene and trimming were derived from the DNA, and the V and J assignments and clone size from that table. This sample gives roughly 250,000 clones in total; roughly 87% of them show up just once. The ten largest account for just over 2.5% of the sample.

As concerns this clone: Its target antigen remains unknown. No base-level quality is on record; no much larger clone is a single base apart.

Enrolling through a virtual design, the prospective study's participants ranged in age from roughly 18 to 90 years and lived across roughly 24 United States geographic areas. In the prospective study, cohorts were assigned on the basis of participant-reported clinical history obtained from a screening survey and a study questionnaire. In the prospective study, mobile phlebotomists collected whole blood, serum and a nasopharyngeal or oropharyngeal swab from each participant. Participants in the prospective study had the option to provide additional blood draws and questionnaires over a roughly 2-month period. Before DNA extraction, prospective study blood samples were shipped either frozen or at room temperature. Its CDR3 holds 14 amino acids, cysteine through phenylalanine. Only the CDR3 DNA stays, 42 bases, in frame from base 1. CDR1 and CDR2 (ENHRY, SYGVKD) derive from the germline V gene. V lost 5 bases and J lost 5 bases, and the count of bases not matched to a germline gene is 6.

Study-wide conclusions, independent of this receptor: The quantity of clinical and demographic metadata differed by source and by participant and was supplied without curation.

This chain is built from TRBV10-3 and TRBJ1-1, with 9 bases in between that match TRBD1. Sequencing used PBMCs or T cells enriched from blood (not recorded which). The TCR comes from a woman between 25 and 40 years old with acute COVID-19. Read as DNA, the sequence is TGTGCCATCAGTCCGGACAGGGGAAAGACTGAAGCTTTCTTT. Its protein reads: CAISPDRGKTEAFF.